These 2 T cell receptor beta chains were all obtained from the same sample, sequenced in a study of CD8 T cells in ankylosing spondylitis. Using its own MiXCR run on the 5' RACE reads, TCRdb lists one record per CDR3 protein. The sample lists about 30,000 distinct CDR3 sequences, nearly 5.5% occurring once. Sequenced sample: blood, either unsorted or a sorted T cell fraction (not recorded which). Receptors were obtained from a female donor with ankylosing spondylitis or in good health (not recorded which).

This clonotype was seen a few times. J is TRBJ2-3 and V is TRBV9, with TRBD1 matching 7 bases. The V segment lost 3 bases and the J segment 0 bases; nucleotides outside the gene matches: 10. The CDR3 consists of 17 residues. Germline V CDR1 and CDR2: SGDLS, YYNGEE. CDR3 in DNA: TGTGCCAGCAGCGGGCAATCCCGGGACAGAAGCACAGATACGCAGTATTTT. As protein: CASSGQSRDRSTDTQYF.

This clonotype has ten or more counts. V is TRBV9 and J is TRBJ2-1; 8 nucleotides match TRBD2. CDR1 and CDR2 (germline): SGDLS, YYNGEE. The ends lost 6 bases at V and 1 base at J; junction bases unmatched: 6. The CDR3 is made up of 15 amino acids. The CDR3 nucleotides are TGTGCCAGCACCTTTAGCGGGGAGTCCTACAATGAGCAGTTCTTC. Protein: CASTFSGESYNEQFF.